This T cell receptor beta chain was observed in a study of T-cell memory formation after mild COVID-19. Overall study: Each donor largely had its own TCR clusters. Whole-study results and caveats: CD4+ contracting clones lay mainly in CM and EM, CD8+ ones in EMRA.

The CDR3 contains 15 residues. V dropped 2 bases and J dropped 5 bases, with 16 bases sitting between them. The germline gives CDR1 LGHNA, CDR2 YNFKEQ. TCRdb processed the 5' RACE reads anew with MiXCR; each CDR3 protein has one entry. The table lists about 350,000 distinct CDR3 sequences, roughly 13% of them singletons, with 22% in the top ten. This clonotype was recorded a few times. What it binds is not known. The sequence was collected from a man younger than 35 who had mild COVID-19 (a few samples of this study predate the infection). Cell type and time point are not known. Sequencing was carried out using PBMCs or a T cell subset sorted from them (not recorded which). The rearrangement joins TRBV4-2 to TRBJ2-7, with D perhaps TRBD1 (6 bases). The CDR3 nucleotides are TGTGCCAGCAGCCAAAACCTGGGTGACAGGAACGAGCAGTACTTC. It specifies CASSQNLGDRNEQYF.